Below, 10 T cell receptor beta chains from the same sample are listed, as sequenced in a study of blood T cell repertoires in COVID-19. TCRdb's copy holds only in-frame clones and misses some; the assay was immunoSEQ multiplex PCR. The sample carries roughly 79,000 clones, approximately 90% recorded once. The sample comprised peripheral blood. Receptors were obtained from a man aged 50-60 years with active COVID-19.

The chain is built from TRBV12-3 or TRBV12-4 and TRBJ2-1, with D possibly TRBD2 on 7 matching bases. Deletions cut 3 bases from V and 11 bases from J, with 11 bases between. The CDR3 has 12 residues. CDR3 sequence: CASSLRGGKQFF. CDR3 bases: TGTGCCAGCAGTTTGAGGGGGGGCAAGCAGTTCTTC.

This chain joins TRBV5-1 and TRBJ2-7; possibly TRBD2 for D (5 bases). V shed 0 bases and J shed 6 bases, with 13 bases lying between them. The CDR3 contains 14 residues. Germline CDR1 reads SGHRS; CDR2 reads YFSETQ. CDR3 sequence (DNA): TGCGCCAGCAGCTTGGCGGGGTCTGGCAGCGAGCAGTACTTC. Translated: CASSLAGSGSEQYF.

This CDR3 is CASSSSDRGTYEQYF. Written as DNA, the CDR3 is TGTGCCAGCAGCAGCTCGGACAGGGGAACCTACGAGCAGTACTTC. The chain recombines TRBV4-2 with TRBJ2-7; 9 bases match TRBD1. This CDR3 spans 15 amino acids. The J segment lost 2 bases and the V segment lost 5 bases, leaving 7 bases of the junction unmatched. Germline values: CDR1 LGHNA, CDR2 YNFKEQ.

The rearrangement joins TRBV3-1 (or the pseudogene TRBV3-2) to TRBJ1-6, with TRBD1 identical over 7 bases. The CDR3 runs to 13 residues. Germline loops: CDR1 LGHDT, CDR2 YNNKEL (reference sequence). V shed 7 bases, J shed 8 bases, and the junction held 5 bases outside the gene matches. The CDR3 region is CASMGQGDSPLHF. The CDR3 region has the DNA TGTGCCAGCATGGGGCAGGGGGATTCACCCCTCCACTTT.

The chain joins TRBV12-3 or TRBV12-4 to TRBJ2-7; no clear D. The CDR3 is 12 amino acids. Trimming removed 5 bases at V and 2 bases at J, with 7 bases between. The CDR3 reads CASSPSPYEQYF. The CDR3 nucleotides read TGTGCCAGCAGTCCGTCCCCCTACGAGCAGTACTTC.

This chain links TRBV7-9 with TRBJ2-7, with a weak D call TRBD2 (5 bases). The V gene's germline CDR1 is SEHNR and CDR2 FQNEAQ (reference sequence). CDR3 length: 13 residues. Trimming shortened V by 5 bases and J by 5 bases, and 13 bases separated the two germline ends. The CDR3 bases are TGTGCCAGCAGCCCAAGGGTCGGGAACGAGCAGTACTTC. Translation: CASSPRVGNEQYF.

The V gene is TRBV15, the J gene TRBJ2-3; 8 nucleotides match TRBD1. CDR3 length equals 18 residues. Germline values: CDR1 LNHNV, CDR2 YYDKDF (reference sequence). Germline trimming cut 6 bases from V and 0 bases from J; bases unmatched to any gene: 14. CDR3 sequence: CATRRDRRQDRSTDTQYF. CDR3 sequence (DNA): TGTGCCACCAGACGGGACAGGCGACAGGACCGAAGCACAGATACGCAGTATTTT.

The chain links TRBV3-1 (or the pseudogene TRBV3-2) to TRBJ2-5; D is unclear. Trimming left V 6 bases short and J 3 bases short, with 17 bases between. The CDR3 covers 15 residues. Germline CDR1 and CDR2: LGHDT and YNNKEL (reference sequence). CDR3 sequence reads: CASSLIYLREETQYF. CDR3 sequence (DNA): TGTGCCAGCAGTCTTATCTACCTAAGAGAAGAGACCCAGTACTTC.

This sequence joins TRBV5-4 and TRBJ1-2; possibly TRBD1 for D (5 bases). The germline V and J ends were trimmed by 5 bases and 0 bases, with 11 bases remaining between them. The CDR3 has 14 amino acids. In germline, CDR1 is SGHNT, CDR2 YYREEE (reference sequence). The CDR3 nucleotides are TGTGCCAGCAGAGACAGAGCCACTAACTATGGCTACACCTTC. Residues: CASRDRATNYGYTF.

This chain connects TRBV3-1 (or the pseudogene TRBV3-2) to TRBJ2-3; D may be TRBD1 (6 bases). The germline gives CDR1 LGHDT, CDR2 YNNKEL (reference sequence). V was cut by 2 bases and J by 3 bases, with 21 bases left in between. The CDR3 runs to 18 residues. The CDR3 DNA is TGTGCCAGCAGCCAAACCTTTGGGGGCCCCACGTTGACAGATACGCAGTATTTT. This gives the protein CASSQTFGGPTLTDTQYF.